This T cell receptor beta chain was retrieved from a study of CD8 T cells in ankylosing spondylitis. Study results and limitations: Clones tied to disease were said to be significantly enriched in matched ankylosing spondylitis synovial fluid. Some motif variants had been reported before (in reactive arthritis synovial fluid and blood). In ankylosing spondylitis blood, a motif of roughly eight highly homologous TCR beta variants appeared characteristic. Disease-linked clones were found to be CD8+ and relatively rare in peripheral blood.

It was by quantitative 5'-RACE with molecular barcodes that TCR beta libraries were made. TCRdb re-called the 5' RACE reads with MiXCR, one entry per CDR3 protein. In the table there are 200,000 to 250,000 distinct CDR3 sequences, roughly 18% of which are singletons. Comment on this clonotype: What it binds is not known.

CDR3 length equals 13 residues. CDR1 MGHRA and CDR2 YSYEKL come from the germline V gene. V trimming: 4 bases; J trimming: 8 bases; junction bases outside the gene matches: 4. The chain employs TRBV4-1 and TRBJ2-3; 9 bases line up with TRBD1. Source material: blood, either unsorted or a sorted T cell fraction (not recorded which). This sequence was found in a male donor with ankylosing spondylitis. CDR3 sequence (DNA): TGCGCCAGCAGCCCAAACAGGGGGCCTACGCAGTATTTT. Amino acid sequence: CASSPNRGPTQYF.